A single sample is the source of the 32 T cell receptor beta chains below, sequenced in a study of T-cell reconstitution after alpha-beta-depleted transplantation in children. During its preparation, the TCRbeta library received unique molecular identifiers. MiXCR, applied by TCRdb to the PCR reads, yields one record per CDR3 protein. Among more than 400,000 distinct CDR3 sequences listed, 43% were seen once. Sequencing used PBMCs, obtained before TCRalphabeta/CD19-depleted stem cell transplant. These receptors all come from a girl aged 2-10 years with aplastic anemia, due to receive a stem cell transplant.

The sample holds many counts of this clonotype. As DNA, the CDR3 is TGTGCCAGCATGAGGGAGGGTGGAGAGACCCAGTACTTC. It translates to CASMREGGETQYF. The chain carries TRBV6-1 and TRBJ2-5; 7 bases line up with TRBD2. The germline CDR1 and CDR2 sequences are MNHNS and SASEGT. The V segment lost 7 bases and the J segment 4 bases; nucleotides outside the gene matches: 6. CDR3 length equals 13 residues.

The chain carries TRBV20-1 and TRBJ2-5; a possible D gene is TRBD2 (7 bases). The CDR3 is made up of 13 amino acids. Trimming pared 4 bases from V and 4 bases from J, leaving 13 bases between. Germline V gene data show CDR1 as DFQATT and CDR2 as SNEGSKA (reference sequence). CDR3 sequence reads: CSATRGAGETQYF. The CDR3 DNA sequence: TGCAGTGCTACCCGGGGGGCGGGAGAGACCCAGTACTTC.

The rearrangement links TRBV7-2 to TRBJ1-1; D may be TRBD1 (5 bases). Germline V lookup: CDR1 SGHTA, CDR2 FQGNSA. This CDR3 has 17 residues. V lost 5 bases and J lost 4, with 23 bases in between. The DNA of the CDR3 is TGTGCCAGCAGCCTCCTCGTGGGGGGTCCCGGTAGCACTGAAGCTTTCTTT. The encoded protein is CASSLLVGGPGSTEAFF.

This rearrangement joins TRBV20-1 to TRBJ2-7; either TRBD1 or TRBD2 may fit D (5 bases each). Looked up from germline, CDR1 is DFQATT and CDR2 is SNEGSKA (reference sequence). V lost 5 bases to trimming and J lost 7 bases, with 21 bases between them. The CDR3 has 14 residues. This CDR3 is CSAPYGGAFGEQYF. For the CDR3, the DNA is TGCAGTGCTCCGTATGGGGGAGCTTTTGGGGAGCAGTACTTC.

This clonotype was picked up a small number of times. V and J are TRBV27 and TRBJ2-7; 7 bases are a match to TRBD1. Trimming at V came to 6 bases and at J to 2 bases, leaving 7 bases not matched to a gene. Germline lookup yields CDR1 MNHEY and CDR2 SMNVEV (reference sequence). This CDR3 comprises 14 residues. CDR3 amino acids: CASSPTGQPYEQYF. The CDR3 DNA is TGTGCCAGCAGCCCTACGGGACAGCCCTACGAGCAGTACTTC.

The V call is TRBV27, the J call TRBJ2-7, with a tentative D call TRBD1 (6 bases). The V end lost 8 bases, the J end lost 3 bases, and 17 bases lay between the germline ends. The CDR3 contains 14 residues. CDR1 is MNHEY and CDR2 is SMNVEV in the germline V gene (reference sequence). CDR3 in DNA: TGTGCCAGCCCCACAGGGAAGAGGGACTACGAGCAGTACTTC. Protein product: CASPTGKRDYEQYF.

This clonotype turned up a few times. The V and J genes are TRBV12-3 or TRBV12-4 and TRBJ2-1; TRBD1 matches 7 bases. This CDR3 is 15 amino acids long. With 6 bases clipped from V and 8 bases from J, the junction kept 13 bases outside the gene matches. The CDR3 spells CASRLQGSQVYEQFF. CDR3 coding DNA: TGTGCCAGCAGGTTACAGGGGTCACAGGTCTATGAGCAGTTCTTC.

This rearrangement joins TRBV5-8 to TRBJ2-7, with D possibly TRBD1 on 6 matching bases. Germline V CDR1 and CDR2: SGHTS, YDEGEE. This CDR3 is built from 12 residues. V lost 6 bases and J 6 bases, leaving 13 bases between the germline ends. CDR3 protein: CASNVQGTEQYF. For the CDR3, the DNA is TGTGCCAGCAATGTCCAGGGGACCGAGCAGTACTTC.

J is TRBJ2-5 and V is TRBV7-2, with 7 bases that match TRBD1. Germline values: CDR1 SGHTA, CDR2 FQGNSA. This CDR3 region has 13 residues. V lost 5 bases, J lost 5 bases, and 5 bases stayed unmatched. The DNA of the CDR3 is TGTGCCAGCAGCAGGATACAGGGGGAGACCCAGTACTTC. Its translation: CASSRIQGETQYF.

This clonotype was counted between two and nine times. J is TRBJ2-1 and V is TRBV11-1; 9 nucleotides align to TRBD2. V gave up 1 base and J gave up 1 base; unmatched junction bases: 8. This CDR3 has 18 residues. Per germline, CDR1 SGHAT and CDR2 FQDESV (reference sequence). DNA of the CDR3: TGTGCCAGCAGCTTAGGTAATAGCGGGAGACATTCCTACAATGAGCAGTTCTTC. This codes for CASSLGNSGRHSYNEQFF.

This clonotype was counted a few times. CDR3 bases: TGCGCCAGCAGCTTGGGAAGCGGGGGGGGTGGTCATGGTAAGCAGTTCTTC. Its protein product is CASSLGSGGGGHGKQFF. The chain joins TRBV5-1 to TRBJ2-1, with 10 bases matching TRBD2. From germline, CDR1 is SGHRS and CDR2 YFSETQ. The trim removed 0 bases at V and 11 bases at J, leaving 14 bases unmatched. This CDR3 comprises 17 residues.

This clonotype has more than one count but fewer than ten. The V and J genes are TRBV12-3 or TRBV12-4 and TRBJ2-7; 9 bases map to TRBD2. Unmatched junction bases numbered 7, after V lost 2 bases and J lost 2 bases. The CDR3 spans 16 residues. DNA of the CDR3: TGTGCCAGCAGTTTAATGGGCGGGAGGGAACCCTACGAGCAGTACTTC. Its translation: CASSLMGGREPYEQYF.

The chain recombines TRBV6-2 or TRBV6-3 with TRBJ1-4; TRBD1 matches 11 bases. The CDR3 length is 20 residues. From germline, CDR1 is MNHEY and CDR2 SVGEGT. With 1 base clipped from V and 0 bases from J, the junction kept 10 bases outside the gene matches. The CDR3 DNA sequence: TGTGCCAGCAGTTACTTCCAAGGACAGGGGGCCTTTCCAACTAATGAAAAACTGTTTTTT. Translation: CASSYFQGQGAFPTNEKLFF.

The CDR3 protein is CASSLAATGGFSNEQFF. The DNA for the CDR3 is TGTGCCAGCAGCTTGGCCGCGACAGGGGGATTTTCGAATGAGCAGTTCTTC. J is TRBJ2-1 and V is TRBV5-5; TRBD1 matches 9 bases. Germline V gives CDR1 SGHKS, CDR2 YYEKEE (reference sequence). The V segment lost 0 bases and the J segment 7 bases; nucleotides outside the gene matches: 11. CDR3 length: 17 residues.

J is TRBJ1-1 and V is TRBV5-1; 8 bases map to TRBD1. V shed 3 bases, J shed 0 bases, and the junction held 4 bases outside the gene matches. The CDR3 sequence is 15 residues long. Germline lookup yields CDR1 SGHRS and CDR2 YFSETQ. The CDR3: CASSWDRTMNTEAFF. The CDR3 coding sequence is TGCGCCAGCAGCTGGGACAGGACCATGAACACTGAAGCTTTCTTT.

A remark on this clonotype: This sequence may be a read error, since a much larger clone differs from it by one base. CDR3 nucleotides: TGTGTCAGCAGTCCGCCTAGAGGGAGCACCGGGGAGCTGTTTTTT. Residues: CVSSPPRGSTGELFF. The chain carries TRBV28 and TRBJ2-2; weak D call: TRBD2 (5 bases). Germline lookup yields CDR1 MDHEN and CDR2 SYDVKM. This CDR3 comprises 15 residues.

The chain uses TRBV10-3 and TRBJ2-7, with D perhaps TRBD2 (5 bases). Germline V gene data show CDR1 as ENHRY and CDR2 as SYGVKD. V dropped 0 bases and J dropped 3 bases, with 15 bases sitting between them. This CDR3 contains 16 residues. The CDR3 spells CAISESPGSEDYEQYF. CDR3 DNA: TGTGCCATCAGTGAGTCCCCGGGATCAGAGGACTACGAGCAGTACTTC.

This clonotype was detected ten times or more. The V gene is TRBV5-1, the J gene TRBJ2-5, with D possibly matching TRBD2 (5 bases). CDR1 and CDR2 from the germline V gene are SGHRS and YFSETQ. The CDR3 is 13 residues long. V lost 4 bases, J lost 4 bases, and 11 bases lay in between. The CDR3 DNA reads as TGCGCCAGCAGCCCCGGAGGAGGAGAGACCCAGTACTTC. It encodes CASSPGGGETQYF.

The V and J genes are TRBV12-3 or TRBV12-4 and TRBJ1-4; unclear D gene. The CDR3 is 13 residues long. V shed 6 bases and J shed 5 bases, with 10 bases lying between them. The CDR3 loop is CASSPGYNEKLFF. As DNA, the CDR3 is TGTGCCAGCAGCCCTGGCTACAATGAAAAACTGTTTTTT.

The chain carries TRBV20-1 and TRBJ2-3; 7 nucleotides line up with TRBD2. The J segment lost 1 base and the V segment lost 5 bases, leaving 6 bases of the junction unmatched. This CDR3 is 14 amino acids long. The germline V gene encodes CDR1 DFQATT and CDR2 SNEGSKA (reference sequence). The CDR3 bases are TGCAGTGCTCAGCGGGATCGGCGCACAGATACGCAGTATTTT. This encodes CSAQRDRRTDTQYF.

This clonotype was seen just once. The rearrangement joins TRBV28 to TRBJ2-1, with D tentatively TRBD1 or TRBD2 (5 bases each). Trimming pared 7 bases from V and 5 bases from J, leaving 21 bases between. Germline V gene sequence: CDR1 MDHEN, CDR2 SYDVKM. CDR3 length equals 16 residues. CDR3 in amino acids: CASTLNQGVWDNEQFF. The CDR3 DNA sequence: TGTGCCAGCACCCTGAATCAGGGAGTGTGGGACAATGAGCAGTTCTTC.

V usage is TRBV3-1 and J usage is TRBJ2-7; D may be TRBD1 (6 bases). Germline CDR1 LGHDT, CDR2 YNNKEL (reference sequence). The V gene lost 1 base and the J gene lost 1 base, with 14 bases spanning the gap. This CDR3 is 16 amino acids long. CDR3 sequence (DNA): TGTGCCAGCAGCCAAGTTGGGGACACCTCTTCCTACGAGCAGTACTTC. It translates to CASSQVGDTSSYEQYF.

The chain carries TRBV6-1 and TRBJ2-2; TRBD2 might be the D (5 bases). The CDR3 has 15 residues. Per the germline V gene, CDR1 is MNHNS and CDR2 is SASEGT. The CDR3 is CASGSAAPGAGELFF. The CDR3 coding sequence is TGTGCATCAGGATCAGCGGCCCCTGGGGCCGGGGAGCTGTTTTTT.

Many counts were recorded for this clonotype. V usage is TRBV7-8 and J usage is TRBJ2-1; 11 nucleotides align to TRBD2. Germline assignment: CDR1 SGHVS and CDR2 FQNEAQ. The V segment lost 2 bases and the J segment 9 bases; nucleotides outside the gene matches: 6. The CDR3 covers 15 residues. This chain's CDR3 is CASSLTSGSYLEQFF. CDR3 bases: TGTGCCAGCAGCTTAACTAGCGGGAGTTATCTTGAGCAGTTCTTC.

The chain joins TRBV28 to TRBJ2-1, with TRBD2 matching 7 bases. Germline V gene lookup returns CDR1 MDHEN and CDR2 SYDVKM. CDR3 size: 15 residues. Trimming removed 6 bases from V and 5 bases from J; junction bases left unmatched: 10. In DNA form, the CDR3 reads TGTGCCAGCAGCCGAGGGGCTAGCGGAAACAATGAGCAGTTCTTC. Residues: CASSRGASGNNEQFF. The entire variable domain, with the rest obtained from reference TRBV28 and TRBJ2-1, is as follows: DVKVTQSSRYLVKRTGEKVFLECVQDMDHENMFWYRQDPGLGLRLIYFSYDVKMKEKGDIPEGYSVSREKKERFSLILESASTNQTSMYLCASSRGASGNNEQFFGPGTRLTVL.

This chain connects TRBV7-9 to TRBJ1-1, with 7 bases that match TRBD1. Germline CDR1 SEHNR, CDR2 FQNEAQ (reference sequence). This CDR3 is built from 16 residues. V dropped 3 bases and J dropped 1; count of bases not matched to a gene: 8. CDR3 nucleotides: TGTGCCAGCAGCTTCGACCCGGGACAGAAGAACACTGAAGCTTTCTTT. Residues: CASSFDPGQKNTEAFF.

This chain connects TRBV28 to TRBJ2-7, with a weak D call TRBD1 (6 bases). CDR3 size: 17 residues. Trimming removed 5 bases at V and 0 bases at J, with 20 bases between. Germline V gene lookup returns CDR1 MDHEN and CDR2 SYDVKM. CDR3 bases: TGTGCCAGCAGTCCCCTCGGTCAGGGGCACCTCTCCTACGAGCAGTACTTC. Amino acids: CASSPLGQGHLSYEQYF.

This clonotype was found many times. V gene TRBV15 combines with J gene TRBJ1-1; D call uncertain. Germline-derived CDR1 and CDR2 are LNHNV and YYDKDF (reference sequence). V dropped 0 bases and J dropped 0 bases, with 8 bases sitting between them. This CDR3 has 15 amino acids. In DNA, the CDR3 is TGTGCCACCAGCAGAGACCGCATCATGAACACTGAAGCTTTCTTT. Translated: CATSRDRIMNTEAFF.

This clonotype has a handful of counts. V usage is TRBV19 and J usage is TRBJ2-1; 13 nucleotides match TRBD2. Germline trimming cut 5 bases from V and 9 bases from J; bases unmatched to any gene: 7. Germline V gene sequence: CDR1 LNHDA, CDR2 SQIVND (reference sequence). CDR3 length: 15 amino acids. The CDR3 reads CASSLGLAGAGEQFF. In DNA, the CDR3 is TGTGCCAGTAGTTTAGGACTAGCGGGAGCGGGTGAGCAGTTCTTC.

V gene TRBV7-2 combines with J gene TRBJ2-3; D not resolved. V lost 5 bases and J 4 bases, leaving 13 bases between the germline ends. CDR3 length: 14 amino acids. The V gene's germline CDR1 is SGHTA and CDR2 FQGNSA. The CDR3 spells CASSHIGLPDTQYF. The CDR3 coding sequence is TGTGCCAGCAGCCATATTGGCCTCCCAGATACGCAGTATTTT.

This clonotype was detected many times. This rearrangement joins TRBV24-1 to TRBJ2-1; D assignment may be TRBD1 or TRBD2 (6 bases each). The CDR3 runs 17 residues. V was shortened by 3 bases and J by 9 bases, with 23 bases between the two germline ends. From germline, CDR1 is KGHDR and CDR2 SFDVKD. The CDR3 protein is CATSDPTTRGKGGEQFF. For the CDR3, the DNA is TGTGCCACCAGTGATCCCACGACTAGAGGAAAGGGGGGTGAGCAGTTCTTC.

V gene TRBV29-1 combines with J gene TRBJ2-2; TRBD1 might be the D (6 bases). The CDR3 is made up of 13 amino acids. Germline CDR1 and CDR2: SQVTM and ANQGSEA. V lost 6 bases, J lost 5 bases, and 13 bases lay in between. CDR3 amino acids: CSVSRGRTGELFF. The CDR3 DNA reads as TGCAGCGTCAGCAGGGGTAGAACCGGGGAGCTGTTTTTT.